The 16 T cell receptor beta chains in this list originate from one sample, sequenced in a study of cytomegalovirus exposure and HLA in healthy donors. The table came from immunoSEQ multiplex PCR; TCRdb's copy has only in-frame clones and leaves some out. There are a few hundred thousand clones in the sample; around 86% occur only once, and roughly 1% lies in the top ten. The sample taken for sequencing was PBMCs. The receptors come from a woman aged 18-30 years in good health and CMV-seronegative.

V usage is TRBV28 and J usage is TRBJ1-2, with D perhaps matching TRBD1 (6 bases). The germline gives CDR1 MDHEN, CDR2 SYDVKM. The CDR3 extends over 16 amino acids. Trimming pared 5 bases from V and 1 base from J, leaving 17 bases between. The CDR3 reads CASSPTGTKGNYGYTF. The CDR3 DNA reads as TGTGCCAGCAGTCCTACCGGGACAAAGGGTAACTATGGCTACACCTTC.

The V gene is TRBV27, the J gene TRBJ1-4, with D perhaps TRBD1 (6 bases). Between the trimmed V and J ends, which lost 1 base and 2 bases, there was a span of 8 bases. Per germline, CDR1 MNHEY and CDR2 SMNVEV (reference sequence). The CDR3 runs to 15 residues. Here the CDR3 reads CASSLFQGTNEKLFF. CDR3 bases: TGTGCCAGCAGTTTATTCCAGGGGACTAATGAAAAACTGTTTTTT. The full variable domain, its missing parts supplied by reference TRBV27 and TRBJ1-4, is EAQVTQNPRYLITVTGKKLTVTCSQNMNHEYMSWYRQDPGLGLRQIYYSMNVEVTDKGDVPEGYKVSRKEKRNFPLILESPSPNQTSLYFCASSLFQGTNEKLFFGSGTQLSVL.

This clone was seen more than once but under ten times. This rearrangement joins TRBV5-1 to TRBJ1-1; D is unresolved. The V and J ends lost 1 base and 7 bases respectively, with 8 bases between them. CDR1 is SGHRS and CDR2 is YFSETQ in the germline V gene. CDR3 length equals 12 residues. This CDR3 reads CASSLSGFEAFF. CDR3 sequence (DNA): TGCGCCAGCAGCTTGTCCGGGTTTGAAGCTTTCTTT.

The V call is TRBV6-5, the J call TRBJ2-3; TRBD1 agrees at 10 bases. Per the germline V gene, CDR1 is MNHEY and CDR2 is SVGAGI. V gave up 0 bases and J gave up 5 bases; unmatched junction bases: 2. The CDR3 sequence is 15 residues long. This CDR3 is CASSYSGTGVDTQYF. The CDR3 DNA reads as TGTGCCAGCAGTTACTCCGGGACAGGGGTAGATACGCAGTATTTT.

CDR3 region: CASSPTMGSGETQYF. Written as DNA, the CDR3 is TGTGCCAGCAGCCCCACCATGGGTTCGGGAGAGACCCAGTACTTC. The chain couples TRBV7-7 to TRBJ2-5; the D is unclear. CDR1 is SSHAT and CDR2 is FNYEAQ in the germline V gene (reference sequence). The CDR3 runs to 15 residues. V was cut by 5 bases and J by 4 bases, with 17 bases left in between.

The rearrangement uses TRBV5-6 and TRBJ1-1; D is undetermined. This CDR3 has 14 amino acids. Between the trimmed V and J ends, which lost 0 bases and 0 bases, there was a span of 6 bases. The germline V gene encodes CDR1 SGHDT and CDR2 YYEEEE. The CDR3 nucleotides are TGTGCCAGCAGCTTGGGGGAGATGAACACTGAAGCTTTCTTT. It specifies CASSLGEMNTEAFF.

Note on this clone: The junction and the germline gene differ at one end; a read error may be behind it. V and J are TRBV2 and TRBJ1-3; 8 nucleotides agree with TRBD1. This CDR3 contains 15 residues. The germline CDR1 and CDR2 sequences are SNHLY and FYNNEI. The CDR3 DNA sequence: TGTGCCAGCAGTGAAAGGGACAGGTCTGCAAACACCATATATTTT. Amino acid sequence: CASSERDRSANTIYF.

The gene calls are TRBV4-3 and TRBJ2-7; TRBD1 aligns across 7 bases. V dropped 4 bases and J dropped 2; count of bases not matched to a gene: 2. This CDR3 is 13 amino acids long. Germline V CDR1 and CDR2: LGHNA, YSLEER. The CDR3 reads CASSRGTAYEQYF. In nucleotides, the CDR3 is TGCGCCAGCAGCCGAGGGACAGCCTACGAGCAGTACTTC.

The chain joins TRBV6-4 to TRBJ2-3; 9 bases match TRBD2. CDR3 length equals 15 residues. Germline CDR1 is MRHNA and CDR2 is SNTAGT. The J segment lost 3 bases and the V segment lost 6 bases, leaving 7 bases of the junction unmatched. CDR3 sequence: CASSESGGQTDTQYF. In DNA form, the CDR3 reads TGTGCCAGCAGCGAGAGCGGGGGGCAAACAGATACGCAGTATTTT.

This chain uses TRBV9 with TRBJ2-3, with a possible D match to TRBD1 (6 bases). The CDR3 runs 15 residues. The V end was cut by 0 bases, the J end by 2 bases, with 10 bases between. Germline V gene sequence: CDR1 SGDLS, CDR2 YYNGEE. The CDR3 DNA follows: TGTGCCAGCAGCGTAGAAGGACAGCACACAGATACGCAGTATTTT. Translated, it gives CASSVEGQHTDTQYF. The entire variable domain, with the rest obtained from reference TRBV9 and TRBJ2-3, is as follows: DSGVTQTPKHLITATGQRVTLRCSPRSGDLSVYWYQQSLDQGLQFLIQYYNGEERAKGNILERFSAQQFPDLHSELNLSSLELGDSALYFCASSVEGQHTDTQYFGPGTRLTVL.

V usage is TRBV6-1 and J usage is TRBJ1-5; the match to TRBD1 covers 9 bases. Germline-derived CDR1 and CDR2 are MNHNS and SASEGT. V shed 2 bases, J shed 0 bases, and the junction held 5 bases outside the gene matches. The CDR3 is 17 amino acids. CDR3 sequence: CASSEIQGAISNQPQHF. The CDR3 DNA is TGTGCCAGCAGTGAAATACAGGGGGCGATTAGCAATCAGCCCCAGCATTTT.

As regards this clone: Other DNA sequences in this specimen translate into the identical CDR3. This chain joins TRBV2 and TRBJ2-2; 9 positions agree with TRBD1. J lost 4 bases, V lost 6 bases, and 6 bases had no gene match. This CDR3 is 15 amino acids long. Germline V gives CDR1 SNHLY, CDR2 FYNNEI. The CDR3 sequence is CASRSTTGGTGELFF. Written as DNA, the CDR3 is TGTGCCAGCAGATCAACGACAGGGGGCACCGGGGAGCTGTTTTTT.

This clone was detected only a few times. The gene calls are TRBV29-1 and TRBJ1-2; TRBD1 is a possible D gene (6 bases). Germline V lookup: CDR1 SQVTM, CDR2 ANQGSEA. This CDR3 is 13 amino acids long. The V and J ends lost 0 bases and 8 bases respectively, with 13 bases between them. CDR3 sequence: CSVEDRRGFGYTF. CDR3 coding DNA: TGCAGCGTTGAAGATCGAAGGGGGTTCGGCTACACCTTC.

The chain joins TRBV10-1 to TRBJ2-1; 8 bases are shared with TRBD2. CDR1 WNHNN and CDR2 SYGVQD come from the germline V gene (reference sequence). This CDR3 comprises 14 residues. J lost 6 bases, V lost 2 bases, and 3 bases had no gene match. The CDR3 DNA reads as TGCGCCAGCAGTGAGGGGACTAGTGGCAATGAGCAGTTCTTC. It specifies CASSEGTSGNEQFF.

The V gene is TRBV27, the J gene TRBJ2-5, with D possibly matching TRBD2 (5 bases). Trimming cost V 5 bases and J 1 base, with 11 bases left between them. From germline, CDR1 is MNHEY and CDR2 SMNVEV (reference sequence). The CDR3 is made up of 14 amino acids. CDR3 amino acids: CASSLERGQETQYF. As DNA, the CDR3 is TGTGCCAGCAGTCTGGAACGGGGCCAAGAGACCCAGTACTTC.

This chain connects TRBV7-9 to TRBJ2-7, with 7 nucleotides matching TRBD2. The trim removed 4 bases at V and 4 bases at J, leaving 7 bases unmatched. The germline CDR1 and CDR2 sequences are SEHNR and FQNEAQ (reference sequence). The CDR3 runs 14 residues. CDR3 sequence: CASSSRTGGYEQYF. The CDR3 DNA reads as TGTGCCAGCAGCTCCCGAACCGGGGGGTACGAGCAGTACTTC.